This T cell receptor beta chain was observed in a study of T cell responses to AZD1222 COVID-19 vaccine. On the study more broadly: Combined were second doses at about 4 or about 12 weeks.

Sequenced by immunoSEQ multiplex PCR; TCRdb stores in-frame clones only, minus some. The sample records 90,000 to 150,000 clones, around 87% being singletons. The CDR3 has 13 residues. Germline loops: CDR1 LGHNT, CDR2 FRNRAP. Trimming stripped 2 bases from V and 5 bases from J, with 9 bases between. This chain connects TRBV12-5 to TRBJ1-1; D gene uncertain. The sequencing used peripheral blood, collected on day 0 of AZD1222 vaccination. The TCR sequence derives from an adult in good health. CDR3 sequence: CASGLSTRTEAFF. Here the CDR3 DNA reads TGTGCTAGTGGTTTGTCCACTAGGACTGAAGCTTTCTTT.